This T cell receptor (beta chain) was captured in a study of CD8 T cells in Susac syndrome. The RNA, roughly 0.45 to 1 ug, was put through reverse transcription using random hexamers. Amplification of the TCR beta CDR3 was carried out by immunoSEQ multiplex PCR, which spanned a total of 54 Vbeta and 13 Jbeta segments. TCRdb reprocessed the immunoSEQ multiplex PCR reads with MiXCR, giving one entry per CDR3 protein. This sample has around 220,000 distinct CDR3 sequences, with more than 85% found just once. Sequencing of TCR beta, carried out with a high-throughput approach, was applied to CD8+ and CD4+ T cells from the blood. Patients with stable or active relapsing-remitting disease, all of them treatment-naive, made up the multiple sclerosis controls. Purification of the CD8+ and CD4+ T cells relied on negative isolation, and TEMRA cells underwent FACS enrichment. Trimming cost V 0 bases and J 2 bases, with 11 bases left between them. This CDR3 is 15 amino acids long. CDR1 is SEHNR and CDR2 is FQNEAQ in the germline V gene (reference sequence).

The clonotype comes from a human donor with multiple sclerosis. This rearrangement joins TRBV7-9 to TRBJ2-7; maybe TRBD1 (5 bases). The sample was CD8+ T cells from PBMCs. This CDR3 reads CASSLATTVTYEQYF. The CDR3 nucleotides are TGTGCCAGCAGCTTAGCTACGACAGTTACCTACGAGCAGTACTTC.